There are many counts of the clone carrying this T cell receptor (beta chain). Its antigen is unidentified. V was shortened by 7 bases and J by 7 bases, with 19 bases between the two germline ends. Germline CDR1 and CDR2: MNHNS and SASEGT. This CDR3 region has 14 residues. This record belongs to a study of regulatory T cells in long-lasting Graves disease. Study results and caveats: Persistent disease favored TRBV28, TRBJ1-2 and TRBJ2-5.

According to the study, TCR beta libraries were built with iRepertoire HTBI primers and CDR3-region Arm-PCR. Each CDR3 protein is one row after TCRdb ran MiXCR on the multiplex PCR reads. The table has about 470,000 distinct CDR3 sequences, about a fifth seen once. Time point meaning: persistent/refractory GD, antithyroid drugs over 5 years with positive TRAb. From PBMCs, RNA was extracted and then used to make the TCR library. The sequence came from a female donor with Graves disease. This chain joins TRBV6-1 and TRBJ1-1; D possibly corresponds to TRBD1 (5 bases). The source material was peripheral blood mononuclear cells (PBMCs), sampled when the disease was refractory, from a patient treated with antithyroid drugs. The CDR3 reads CASTDTGSHLEAFF. The CDR3 DNA follows: TGTGCCAGCACGGACACGGGATCGCACCTTGAAGCTTTCTTT.